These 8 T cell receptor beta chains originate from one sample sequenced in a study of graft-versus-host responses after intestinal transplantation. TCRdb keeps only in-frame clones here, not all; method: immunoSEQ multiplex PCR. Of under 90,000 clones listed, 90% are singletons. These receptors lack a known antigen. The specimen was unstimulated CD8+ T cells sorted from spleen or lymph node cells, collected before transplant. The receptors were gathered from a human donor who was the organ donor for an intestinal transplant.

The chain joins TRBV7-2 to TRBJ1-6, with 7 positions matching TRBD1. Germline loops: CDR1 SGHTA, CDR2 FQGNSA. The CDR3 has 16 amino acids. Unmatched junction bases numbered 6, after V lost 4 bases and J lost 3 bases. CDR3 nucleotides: TGTGCCAGCAGCTCCCTCGGACAGGACTATAATTCACCCCTCCACTTT. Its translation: CASSSLGQDYNSPLHF.

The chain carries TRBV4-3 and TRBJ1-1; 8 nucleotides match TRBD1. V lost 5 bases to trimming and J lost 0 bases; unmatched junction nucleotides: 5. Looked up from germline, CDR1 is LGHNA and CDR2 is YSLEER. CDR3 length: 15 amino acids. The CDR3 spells CASSYGQGMNTEAFF. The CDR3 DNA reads TGCGCCAGCAGCTATGGACAGGGAATGAACACTGAAGCTTTCTTT.

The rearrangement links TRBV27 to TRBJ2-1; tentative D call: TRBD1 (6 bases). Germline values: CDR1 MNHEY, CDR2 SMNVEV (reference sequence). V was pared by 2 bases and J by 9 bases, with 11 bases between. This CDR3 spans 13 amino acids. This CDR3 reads CASSLMGAGEQFF. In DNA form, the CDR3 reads TGTGCCAGCAGTTTAATGGGGGCGGGTGAGCAGTTCTTC.

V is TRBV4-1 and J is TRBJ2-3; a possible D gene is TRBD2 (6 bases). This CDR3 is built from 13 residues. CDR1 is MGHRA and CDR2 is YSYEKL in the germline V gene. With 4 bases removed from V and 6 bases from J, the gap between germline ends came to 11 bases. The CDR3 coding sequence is TGCGCCAGCAGCCCCCTCCGGGGGGATACGCAGTATTTT. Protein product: CASSPLRGDTQYF.

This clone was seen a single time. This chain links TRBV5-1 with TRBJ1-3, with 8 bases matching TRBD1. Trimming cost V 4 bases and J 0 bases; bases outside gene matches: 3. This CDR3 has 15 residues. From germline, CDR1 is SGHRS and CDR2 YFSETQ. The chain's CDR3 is CASSPGTGSGNTIYF. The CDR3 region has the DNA TGCGCCAGCAGCCCCGGGACAGGCTCTGGAAACACCATATATTTT.

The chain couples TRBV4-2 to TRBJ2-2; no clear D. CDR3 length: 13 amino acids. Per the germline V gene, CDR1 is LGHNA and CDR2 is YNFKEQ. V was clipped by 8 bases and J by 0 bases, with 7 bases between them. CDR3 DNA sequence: TGTGCCAGCCGAGGTACGAACACCGGGGAGCTGTTTTTT. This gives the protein CASRGTNTGELFF.

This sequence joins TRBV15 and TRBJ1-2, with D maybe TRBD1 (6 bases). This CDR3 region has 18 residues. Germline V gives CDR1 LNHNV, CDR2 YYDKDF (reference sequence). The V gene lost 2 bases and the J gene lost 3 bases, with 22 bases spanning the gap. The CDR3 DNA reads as TGTGCCACCAGCAGAAGTTGGGTAAAACAGGGAGAGGACTATGGCTACACCTTC. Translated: CATSRSWVKQGEDYGYTF.

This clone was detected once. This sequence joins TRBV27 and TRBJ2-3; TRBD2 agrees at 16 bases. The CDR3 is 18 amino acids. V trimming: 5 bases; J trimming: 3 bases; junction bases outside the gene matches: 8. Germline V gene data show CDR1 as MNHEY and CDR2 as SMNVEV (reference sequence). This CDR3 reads CASSPGTSGGARTDTQYF. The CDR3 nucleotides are TGTGCCAGCAGTCCCGGGACTAGCGGGGGGGCCAGAACAGATACGCAGTATTTT.